This TCR beta chain was identified in a study of T cell repertoires in cytomegalovirus infection. Study context: Both CMV infection and a matching HLA type were indicated by public TCR beta signatures. Study-level points and caveats: Public TCR beta family frequency separated CMV-and-HLA carriers, including in an independent cohort. Dominating the ex vivo response were HLA-C-restricted CMV-specific TCR beta clonotypes.

With 1 base removed from V and 5 bases from J, the gap between germline ends came to 18 bases. CDR3 size: 17 residues. Germline V gene lookup returns CDR1 SGHNT and CDR2 YENEEA. TCRdb re-analysed the reads in MiXCR, keeping a single row per CDR3 protein. The sample lists approximately 140,000 distinct CDR3 sequences, 20% to 30% occurring once. Details on this clonotype: The antigen is undetermined.

The receptor's source is a human donor in good health (CMV status not recorded). Some clones in this sample may be carry-over from other donors' samples. The sample comprised PBMCs, sequenced either directly or after in vitro stimulation (not recorded which). The chain has TRBV11-3 and TRBJ2-1; D unresolved. The CDR3 loop reads CASSLVRPDRWNNEQFF. Here the CDR3 DNA reads TGTGCCAGCAGCTTAGTTCGTCCGGACCGATGGAACAATGAGCAGTTCTTC.